This TCR beta chain was sequenced during a study of siplizumab effects on memory and regulatory T cells. Germline assignment: CDR1 SGHRS and CDR2 YFSETQ. With 3 bases clipped from V and 5 bases from J, the junction kept 3 bases outside the gene matches. There are 14 residues in the CDR3. Some 10^5 TCR templates were assayed per sample. Assay: immunoSEQ multiplex PCR; the TCRdb copy retains only in-frame clones and omits some. The table includes about 97,000 clones, nearly 95% detected once. On this clone itself: As yet, its antigen is unknown.

Notes on the study in general: Naive T cells were seemingly more diverse than memory cells, and major contributions to the alloresponse seemed to be made by them.

The V call is TRBV5-1, the J call TRBJ2-5, with TRBD1 matching over 11 bases. The sample was non-Treg CD4+ T cells sorted from blood. The receptor was isolated from a human donor in good health. Here the CDR3 reads CASSSRTGGETQYF. CDR3 sequence (DNA): TGCGCCAGCAGCTCCCGGACAGGGGGCGAGACCCAGTACTTC.